The 19 T cell receptor beta chains in this list originate from one sample, sequenced in a study of tumor-infiltrating lymphocytes in localized non-small cell lung cancer. Libraries were prepared by immunoSEQ multiplex PCR; TCRdb keeps only in-frame clonotypes and omits some of them. The sample holds under 25,000 clones, 50% to 70% seen once. The specimen sequenced was lung tumor tissue. All receptors come from a human donor with non-small cell lung cancer.

In DNA form, the CDR3 reads TGCGCCAGCAGCTTGGCCGGGCAGCAAGAGACCCAGTACTTC. Its protein is CASSLAGQQETQYF. V is TRBV5-1 and J is TRBJ2-5, with D unclear. From germline, CDR1 is SGHRS and CDR2 YFSETQ. The CDR3 loop spans 14 amino acids. V shed 0 bases and J shed 2 bases, with 8 bases lying between them.

This clone was counted between two and nine times. V and J are TRBV19 and TRBJ1-5; D is unresolved. Germline loops: CDR1 LNHDA, CDR2 SQIVND (reference sequence). Trimming shortened V by 5 bases and J by 0 bases, and 11 bases separated the two germline ends. The length of the CDR3 is 15 residues. The CDR3 is CASSVVGDSNQPQHF. CDR3 sequence (DNA): TGTGCCAGTAGTGTGGTGGGCGATAGCAATCAGCCCCAGCATTTT. Using reference TRBV19 and TRBJ1-5 for the parts outside the CDR3, the full variable domain is DGGITQSPKYLFRKEGQNVTLSCEQNLNHDAMYWYRQDPGQGLRLIYYSQIVNDFQKGDIAEGYSVSREKKESFPLTVTSAQKNPTAFYLCASSVVGDSNQPQHFGDGTRLSIL.

The chain has TRBV5-6 and TRBJ1-5, with 8 bases identical to TRBD1. This CDR3 is built from 16 residues. Germline loops: CDR1 SGHDT, CDR2 YYEEEE. V lost 2 bases and J lost 3; bases outside the gene matches: 7. This CDR3 reads CASSFQGAFDNQPQHF. The DNA of the CDR3 is TGTGCCAGCAGCTTTCAGGGGGCTTTCGACAATCAGCCCCAGCATTTT.

The chain carries TRBV6-6 and TRBJ2-2; a weak D match, TRBD1 (5 bases). The germline gives CDR1 MNHNY, CDR2 SVGAGI (reference sequence). This CDR3 contains 16 residues. V was pared by 8 bases and J by 3 bases, with 19 bases between. CDR3 residues: CASSPQGFRDTGELFF. The DNA for the CDR3 is TGTGCCAGCTCCCCTCAGGGCTTTCGGGACACCGGGGAGCTGTTTTTT.

This rearrangement joins TRBV6-1 to TRBJ1-5, with D possibly being TRBD1 (5 bases). This CDR3 has 13 amino acids. The germline CDR1 and CDR2 sequences are MNHNS and SASEGT. The V end lost 10 bases, the J end lost 6 bases, and 16 bases lay between the germline ends. Here the CDR3 DNA reads TGTGCCACCTCTGGGGGGGTCAGTCAGCCCCAGCATTTT. Residues: CATSGGVSQPQHF.

V gene TRBV6-1 combines with J gene TRBJ2-3, with D maybe TRBD2 (6 bases). V was shortened by 8 bases and J by 4 bases, with 13 bases between the two germline ends. The CDR3 runs 13 residues. The germline gives CDR1 MNHNS, CDR2 SASEGT. CDR3 sequence reads: CASQGGDSDTQYF. In nucleotides, the CDR3 is TGTGCCAGCCAAGGAGGGGATTCAGATACGCAGTATTTT.

The rearrangement joins TRBV6-6 to TRBJ2-7; D remains unclear. Trimming stripped 6 bases from V and 4 bases from J, with 13 bases between. The CDR3 runs 13 residues. In germline, CDR1 is MNHNY, CDR2 SVGAGI (reference sequence). For the CDR3, the DNA is TGTGCCAGCAGCCTCGCCAAGGGTTACGAGCAGTACTTC. Translated, it gives CASSLAKGYEQYF.

The rearrangement uses TRBV5-1 and TRBJ2-1, with D unresolved. This CDR3 is 14 amino acids long. Germline V lookup: CDR1 SGHRS, CDR2 YFSETQ. The V end lost 0 bases, the J end lost 5 bases, and 9 bases lay between the germline ends. This CDR3 reads CASSLVPGDNEQFF. The CDR3 nucleotides are TGCGCCAGCAGCTTGGTGCCAGGAGACAATGAGCAGTTCTTC.

This sequence joins TRBV30 and TRBJ2-1; no clear D. Germline CDR1 reads GTSNPN; CDR2 reads SVGIG (reference sequence). The CDR3 totals 16 residues. V was shortened by 1 base and J by 2 bases, with 15 bases between the two germline ends. The CDR3 DNA reads as TGTGCCTGGAGTGACCCACAGCTACGTCCCTACAATGAGCAGTTCTTC. Translated, it gives CAWSDPQLRPYNEQFF.

This clone has only one observation. This same CDR3 is encoded by further DNA sequences in the sample. This chain uses TRBV18 with TRBJ1-3; D unresolved. This CDR3 has 15 residues. The V end lost 2 bases, the J end lost 0 bases, and 8 bases lay between the germline ends. In germline, CDR1 is KGHSH, CDR2 LQKENI. In DNA, the CDR3 is TGTGCCAGCTCACCAGCACGGGACTCTGGAAACACCATATATTTT. The encoded protein is CASSPARDSGNTIYF.

Only a few counts were recorded for this clone. The V and J genes are TRBV28 and TRBJ1-2, with TRBD1 matching 8 bases. V shed 2 bases, J shed 1 base, and the junction held 3 bases outside the gene matches. The CDR3 contains 15 residues. The germline gives CDR1 MDHEN, CDR2 SYDVKM. Here the CDR3 reads CASSLETGVNYGYTF. The CDR3 nucleotides are TGTGCCAGCAGTTTAGAGACAGGGGTTAACTATGGCTACACCTTC.

This clone came up a few times. This sequence joins TRBV29-1 and TRBJ1-1, with 10 nucleotides matching TRBD1. The CDR3 spans 17 residues. Germline V gives CDR1 SQVTM, CDR2 ANQGSEA. The ends lost 6 bases at V and 3 bases at J; junction bases unmatched: 16. The CDR3 region has the DNA TGCAGCGTCGGAGGGGGACAGGGGAATTCTCGGTACACTGAAGCTTTCTTT. Its translation: CSVGGGQGNSRYTEAFF.

The genes are TRBV19 and TRBJ2-1; TRBD2 might be the D (6 bases). Germline V gene data show CDR1 as LNHDA and CDR2 as SQIVND (reference sequence). The V end was cut by 4 bases, the J end by 0 bases, with 10 bases between. The CDR3 is 15 residues long. CDR3 in amino acids: CASSRSGSSYNEQFF. Here the CDR3 DNA reads TGTGCCAGTAGTAGATCCGGGAGCTCCTACAATGAGCAGTTCTTC. The variable domain in full, completed from reference TRBV19 and TRBJ2-1, reads DGGITQSPKYLFRKEGQNVTLSCEQNLNHDAMYWYRQDPGQGLRLIYYSQIVNDFQKGDIAEGYSVSREKKESFPLTVTSAQKNPTAFYLCASSRSGSSYNEQFFGPGTRLTVL.

The rearrangement uses TRBV2 and TRBJ1-2, with unresolved D. Trimming pared 0 bases from V and 8 bases from J, leaving 13 bases between. This CDR3 is 14 amino acids long. The V gene's germline CDR1 is SNHLY and CDR2 FYNNEI. This chain's CDR3 is CASSEAGQLGGYTF. CDR3 in DNA: TGTGCCAGCAGTGAAGCTGGCCAACTCGGGGGCTACACCTTC.

This clone is labeled as medium-sized. This sample also contains other DNA sequences that code for the same CDR3. This chain links TRBV6-5 with TRBJ2-5; D is unclear. CDR1 is MNHEY and CDR2 is SVGAGI in the germline V gene. This CDR3 is built from 13 residues. V dropped 0 bases and J dropped 4 bases, with 6 bases sitting between them. The CDR3 sequence is CASSYSDGETQYF. For the CDR3, the DNA is TGTGCCAGCAGTTACTCGGATGGAGAGACCCAGTACTTC.

The genes are TRBV28 and TRBJ1-2; D gene ambiguous. Trimming removed 0 bases from V and 8 bases from J, with 7 bases in between. The CDR3 contains 12 residues. CDR1 and CDR2 from the germline V gene are MDHEN and SYDVKM. The CDR3 DNA sequence: TGTGCCAGCAGTTTATGGTCTGAGGGCTACACCTTC. It is translated as CASSLWSEGYTF.

This clone showed up just a few times. The chain is built from TRBV2 and TRBJ2-2; possibly TRBD1 for D (6 bases). This CDR3 has 15 amino acids. The V end lost 8 bases, the J end lost 6 bases, and 19 bases lay between the germline ends. Germline-derived CDR1 and CDR2 are SNHLY and FYNNEI. CDR3 coding DNA: TGTGCCAGCTCGAAAAATTCCGGGACATCCGGGGAGCTGTTTTTT. It is translated as CASSKNSGTSGELFF.

This rearrangement joins TRBV7-9 to TRBJ2-7; perhaps D is TRBD1 or TRBD2 (6 bases each). V was shortened by 1 base and J by 6 bases, with 10 bases between the two germline ends. This CDR3 comprises 13 residues. Germline CDR1 reads SEHNR; CDR2 reads FQNEAQ (reference sequence). The CDR3 nucleotides are TGTGCCAGCAGCTTAGTACAGGGAGGCGAGCAGTACTTC. It yields the protein CASSLVQGGEQYF.

This rearrangement joins TRBV4-1 to TRBJ1-2, with D hard to call. Trimming took 0 bases from V and 2 from J, leaving 7 bases between them. Germline lookup yields CDR1 MGHRA and CDR2 YSYEKL. CDR3 length equals 14 residues. CDR3 in amino acids: CASSQERVNYGYTF. CDR3 nucleotides: TGCGCCAGCAGCCAAGAAAGAGTAAACTATGGCTACACCTTC.